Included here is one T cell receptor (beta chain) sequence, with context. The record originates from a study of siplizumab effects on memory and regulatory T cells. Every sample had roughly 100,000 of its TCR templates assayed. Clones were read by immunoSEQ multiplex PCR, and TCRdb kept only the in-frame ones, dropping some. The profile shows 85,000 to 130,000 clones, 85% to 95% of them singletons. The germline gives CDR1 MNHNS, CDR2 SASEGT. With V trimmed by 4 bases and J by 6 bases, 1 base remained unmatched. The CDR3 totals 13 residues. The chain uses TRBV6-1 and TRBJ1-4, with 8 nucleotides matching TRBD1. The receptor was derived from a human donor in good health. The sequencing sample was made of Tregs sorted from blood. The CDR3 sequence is CASSGTGHEKLFF. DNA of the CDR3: TGTGCCAGCAGTGGGACAGGGCATGAAAAACTGTTTTTT.